The 16 T cell receptor beta chains given below trace back to one sample, sequenced in a study of shared clonotypes between healthy human individuals. Data came from immunoSEQ multiplex PCR; TCRdb stores just in-frame clones and leaves some out. The table records over 400,000 clones, around 73% of them present only once. The material sequenced was PBMCs. Receptors were obtained from a woman in her forties in good health. Some clones in this sample may be carry-over from other donors' samples.

The chain carries TRBV5-8 and TRBJ2-5, with 12 bases fitting TRBD2. Germline values: CDR1 SGHTS, CDR2 YDEGEE. V gave up 4 bases and J gave up 2 bases; unmatched junction bases: 3. This CDR3 has 15 residues. CDR3 in amino acids: CASSQGLAGQETQYF. In DNA form, the CDR3 reads TGTGCCAGCAGCCAAGGACTAGCGGGGCAAGAGACCCAGTACTTC.

The rearrangement links TRBV7-9 to TRBJ2-7; no clear D. The CDR3 is made up of 15 amino acids. Trimming stripped 5 bases from V and 6 bases from J, with 20 bases between. CDR1 SEHNR and CDR2 FQNEAQ come from the germline V gene (reference sequence). DNA of the CDR3: TGTGCCAGCAGCACCCCCCTTTTTGGGATAGGCGAGCAGTACTTC. Amino acids: CASSTPLFGIGEQYF. Supplemented by reference TRBV7-9 and TRBJ2-7, the full variable domain reads DTGVSQNPRHKITKRGQNVTFRCDPISEHNRLYWYRQTLGQGPEFLTYFQNEAQLEKSRLLSDRFSAERPKGSFSTLEIQRTEQGDSAMYLCASSTPLFGIGEQYFGPGTRLTVT.

The chain couples TRBV5-4 to TRBJ2-7; TRBD2 is a possible D gene (6 bases). Germline-derived CDR1 and CDR2 are SGHNT and YYREEE (reference sequence). The length of the CDR3 is 18 residues. Trimming removed 4 bases from V and 0 bases from J, with 23 bases in between. In DNA form, the CDR3 reads TGTGCCAGCAGCCCAAGTTCTCGGGGGACCCCCCTCTCCTACGAGCAGTACTTC. It specifies CASSPSSRGTPLSYEQYF.

This rearrangement joins TRBV19 to TRBJ1-5; D is undetermined. This CDR3 has 14 residues. The germline V gene encodes CDR1 LNHDA and CDR2 SQIVND (reference sequence). The V and J ends lost 2 bases and 3 bases respectively, with 8 bases between them. The CDR3 region is CASSISGNNQPQHF. CDR3 DNA sequence: TGTGCCAGTAGTATATCGGGCAACAATCAGCCCCAGCATTTT.

The gene calls are TRBV5-1 and TRBJ2-1, with 8 bases lining up with TRBD1. The germline gives CDR1 SGHRS, CDR2 YFSETQ. CDR3 size: 14 residues. The J segment lost 1 base and the V segment lost 4 bases, leaving 1 base of the junction unmatched. The CDR3 is CASSGDRSYNEQFF. The CDR3 DNA reads TGCGCCAGCAGCGGGGACAGGTCCTACAATGAGCAGTTCTTC.

The V gene is TRBV27, the J gene TRBJ2-5; D is unclear. Germline V gene sequence: CDR1 MNHEY, CDR2 SMNVEV (reference sequence). CDR3 size: 14 residues. V lost 3 bases and J lost 0, with 8 bases in between. The CDR3: CASSLRLYQETQYF. DNA for the CDR3: TGTGCCAGCAGTTTGAGGCTATACCAAGAGACCCAGTACTTC.

The V gene is TRBV9, the J gene TRBJ2-5; a possible D gene is TRBD2 (6 bases). The CDR3 length is 15 residues. V was trimmed by 0 bases and J by 3 bases, leaving 12 bases between them. Germline CDR1 and CDR2: SGDLS and YYNGEE. CDR3 region: CASSVEGWGEETQYF. DNA for the CDR3: TGTGCCAGCAGCGTAGAAGGGTGGGGGGAAGAGACCCAGTACTTC. The full variable domain, its missing parts supplied by reference TRBV9 and TRBJ2-5, is DSGVTQTPKHLITATGQRVTLRCSPRSGDLSVYWYQQSLDQGLQFLIQYYNGEERAKGNILERFSAQQFPDLHSELNLSSLELGDSALYFCASSVEGWGEETQYFGPGTRLLVL.

The gene calls are TRBV12-5 and TRBJ1-2; the D is unclear. The V end was cut by 3 bases, the J end by 7 bases, with 15 bases between. Germline V CDR1 and CDR2: LGHNT, FRNRAP. This CDR3 is built from 14 residues. This chain's CDR3 is CASGFSGWRVGYTF. The CDR3 nucleotides read TGTGCTAGTGGTTTTTCAGGTTGGAGGGTTGGCTACACCTTC.

The CDR3 sequence is CASSLRTGALTDTQYF. The CDR3 DNA reads as TGTGCCAGCTCACTCAGGACAGGAGCCCTCACAGATACGCAGTATTTT. V gene TRBV18 combines with J gene TRBJ2-3; 7 bases map to TRBD1. Germline V gene data show CDR1 as KGHSH and CDR2 as LQKENI. With V trimmed by 4 bases and J by 2 bases, 9 bases remained unmatched. CDR3 length: 16 amino acids.

The chain joins TRBV4-2 to TRBJ2-1, with D uncertain. This CDR3 has 13 residues. CDR1 and CDR2 (germline): LGHNA, YNFKEQ. V was trimmed by 1 base and J by 1 base, leaving 2 bases between them. The CDR3 region is CASSQGSYNEQFF. The CDR3, as DNA: TGTGCCAGCAGCCAAGGGTCCTACAATGAGCAGTTCTTC.

The chain has TRBV10-3 and TRBJ1-1, with TRBD1 matching over 11 bases. The CDR3 has 15 amino acids. V lost 6 bases to trimming and J lost 3 bases; unmatched junction nucleotides: 6. Germline CDR1 and CDR2: ENHRY and SYGVKD. The CDR3 region has the DNA TGTGCCATCAGATACGGGACAGGGGGGCACACTGAAGCTTTCTTT. It codes for CAIRYGTGGHTEAFF.

The CDR3 DNA follows: TGTGCCAGCAGAGAATCGGGAGTTGGCTACGAGCAGTACTTC. This codes for CASRESGVGYEQYF. This chain links TRBV28 with TRBJ2-7; D is possibly TRBD2 (6 bases). The V gene's germline CDR1 is MDHEN and CDR2 SYDVKM. V lost 6 bases to trimming and J lost 3 bases, with 15 bases between them. The CDR3 runs to 14 residues.

The J gene is TRBJ2-7, the V gene TRBV7-2, with a tentative D call TRBD2 (6 bases). This CDR3 has 15 residues. CDR1 SGHTA and CDR2 FQGNSA come from the germline V gene. The V end was cut by 1 base, the J end by 0 bases, with 10 bases between. CDR3 amino acids: CASSLGAGSSYEQYF. The CDR3 nucleotides read TGTGCCAGCAGCTTAGGTGCGGGAAGCTCCTACGAGCAGTACTTC.

This rearrangement joins TRBV6-5 to TRBJ1-3, with unresolved D. Trimming pared 5 bases from V and 8 bases from J, leaving 13 bases between. This CDR3 comprises 13 residues. The V gene's germline CDR1 is MNHEY and CDR2 SVGAGI. Here the CDR3 DNA reads TGTGCCAGCAGTCCGGCCGGCAGTGACACCATATATTTT. Translation gives CASSPAGSDTIYF.

The chain uses TRBV19 and TRBJ2-1; tentative D call: TRBD1 (5 bases). V lost 1 base and J 5 bases, leaving 9 bases between the germline ends. CDR1 and CDR2 (germline): LNHDA, SQIVND (reference sequence). The CDR3 length is 14 residues. This chain's CDR3 is CASSIGGSHNEQFF. In nucleotides, the CDR3 is TGTGCCAGTAGTATAGGGGGCAGCCACAATGAGCAGTTCTTC.

The chain carries TRBV7-2 and TRBJ2-5; tentative D call: TRBD2 (7 bases). Germline V gives CDR1 SGHTA, CDR2 FQGNSA. With 5 bases removed from V and 3 bases from J, the gap between germline ends came to 13 bases. This CDR3 is 14 amino acids long. CDR3 DNA: TGTGCCAGCAGCGGGGGGGCAGGGAAAGAGACCCAGTACTTC. Translating it yields CASSGGAGKETQYF.